The source of this TCR beta chain is a study of response to subunit inactivated influenza vaccine. General study results and limits: Authors suggested each seasonal flu vaccination may recruit only limited numbers of new T cells.

A single record per CDR3 protein comes from TCRdb applying MiXCR to the RT-PCR reads. There are 550,000 to 800,000 distinct CDR3 sequences in the sample; roughly 13% occur only once, and less than 9% lies in the top ten. Of note for this clonotype: Its antigen is currently unknown.

V was pared by 8 bases and J by 2 bases, with 10 bases of the junction left unmatched. The germline V gene has CDR1 SQVTM and CDR2 ANQGSEA. CDR3 length: 15 amino acids. The starting material was PBMCs from blood, obtained 14 to 15 days before vaccination. The TCR originated in a man aged 50 to 59 who received an inactivated influenza vaccine. The chain carries TRBV29-1 and TRBJ2-5; TRBD2 matches at 11 bases. Written as DNA, the CDR3 is TGCAGCCACAGCGGGGGACTAGCGGAGCAAGAGACCCAGTACTTC. Protein: CSHSGGLAEQETQYF.